These 24 T cell receptor beta chains were sequenced from one sample in a study of blood T cell repertoires in COVID-19. Libraries were prepared by immunoSEQ multiplex PCR; TCRdb keeps only in-frame clonotypes and omits some of them. The table has 95,000 to 150,000 clones, roughly 80% seen once. Sequencing was performed on peripheral blood. These receptors were obtained from an elderly man with COVID-19, enrolled during active disease.

V and J are TRBV9 and TRBJ2-1, with 7 bases that match TRBD2. Unmatched junction bases numbered 5, after V lost 0 bases and J lost 8 bases. CDR3 size: 14 residues. In germline, CDR1 is SGDLS, CDR2 YYNGEE. The CDR3 coding sequence is TGTGCCAGCAGCGTAGAAGCGGGGAGGGATGAGCAGTTCTTC. This encodes CASSVEAGRDEQFF.

The chain uses TRBV11-2 and TRBJ2-7, with D hard to call. The CDR3 has 12 amino acids. V lost 10 bases and J 5 bases, leaving 15 bases between the germline ends. Germline lookup yields CDR1 SGHAT and CDR2 FQNNGV. The CDR3 loop reads CATSRSGNEQYF. CDR3 nucleotides: TGTGCCACTAGTAGGAGTGGCAACGAGCAGTACTTC.

The chain has TRBV5-1 and TRBJ2-3, with D possibly being TRBD1 (5 bases). Germline assignment: CDR1 SGHRS and CDR2 YFSETQ. V was shortened by 7 bases and J by 6 bases, with 15 bases between the two germline ends. The CDR3 has 13 amino acids. The CDR3 DNA reads as TGCGCCAGCGGCACATCACAGGCCGATACGCAGTATTTT. Protein: CASGTSQADTQYF.

This clone was seen just once. This chain uses TRBV9 with TRBJ2-3; TRBD2 matches at 9 bases. The germline V gene has CDR1 SGDLS and CDR2 YYNGEE. The CDR3 is 16 residues long. Trimming took 5 bases from V and 4 from J; bases not matched to a gene: 11. The CDR3 sequence is CASREGASGNADTQYF. Written as DNA, the CDR3 is TGTGCCAGCAGGGAAGGGGCTAGCGGGAATGCAGATACGCAGTATTTT.

This clone has just a few counts. The chain combines TRBV4-1 with TRBJ1-2; TRBD1 is a possible D gene (6 bases). This CDR3 has 15 residues. Trimming cost V 4 bases and J 0 bases, with 12 bases left between them. The germline V gene has CDR1 MGHRA and CDR2 YSYEKL. In DNA form, the CDR3 reads TGCGCCAGCAGCCCGACAGGCGAAGCTAACTATGGCTACACCTTC. It encodes CASSPTGEANYGYTF.

DNA of the CDR3: TGCAGTGCTAGTTCCCCGGCTAGTAGCTACGAGCAGTACTTC. Encoded protein: CSASSPASSYEQYF. This chain joins TRBV20-1 and TRBJ2-7, with unresolved D. Trimming left V 3 bases short and J 3 bases short, with 15 bases between. The CDR3 consists of 14 residues. CDR1 DFQATT and CDR2 SNEGSKA come from the germline V gene (reference sequence).

The chain is built from TRBV4-1 and TRBJ2-7, with 10 bases identical to TRBD1. Germline V gene data show CDR1 as MGHRA and CDR2 as YSYEKL. CDR3 length: 15 residues. The ends lost 1 base at V and 2 bases at J; junction bases unmatched: 2. This CDR3 is CASSQGQGAPYEQYF. The CDR3 bases are TGCGCCAGCAGCCAAGGACAGGGGGCTCCCTACGAGCAGTACTTC.

The J gene is TRBJ2-5, the V gene TRBV5-1; 7 nucleotides line up with TRBD1. J was trimmed by 6 bases and V by 3 bases; bases with no gene match: 8. Looked up from germline, CDR1 is SGHRS and CDR2 is YFSETQ. The CDR3 extends over 14 amino acids. In nucleotides, the CDR3 is TGCGCCAGCAGCTCTTTCGACAGGGTACAGACCCAGTACTTC. Protein sequence: CASSSFDRVQTQYF.

This clone was seen just once. The CDR3 DNA reads TGTGCCACCAGTGACCCGGCGCCTGACAGGTCCTACAATGAGCAGTTCTTC. Residues: CATSDPAPDRSYNEQFF. The chain is built from TRBV24-1 and TRBJ2-1, with D tentatively TRBD1 (6 bases). This CDR3 contains 17 residues. The V end lost 4 bases, the J end lost 1 base, and 16 bases lay between the germline ends. Germline CDR1 reads KGHDR; CDR2 reads SFDVKD.

The chain couples TRBV2 to TRBJ1-5; D is ambiguous. The CDR3 is 13 amino acids. Germline-derived CDR1 and CDR2 are SNHLY and FYNNEI. The germline V and J ends were trimmed by 4 bases and 3 bases, with 7 bases remaining between them. This CDR3 reads CASSGQINQPQHF. The CDR3 nucleotides are TGTGCCAGCAGTGGGCAGATCAATCAGCCCCAGCATTTT.

As concerns this clone: The junction and the germline gene differ at one end; a read error may be behind it. J is TRBJ2-3 and V is TRBV7-9, with 9 bases that match TRBD2. Germline-derived CDR1 and CDR2 are SEHNR and FQNEAQ (reference sequence). The CDR3 contains 16 residues. CDR3 sequence: CASTLRREGSTDTQYF. CDR3 sequence (DNA): TGTGCCAGCACCTTAAGGCGGGAGGGAAGCACAGATACGCAGTATTTT.

V usage is TRBV28 and J usage is TRBJ1-1; D uncertain. Germline V gene lookup returns CDR1 MDHEN and CDR2 SYDVKM. This CDR3 comprises 15 residues. The V gene lost 9 bases and the J gene lost 4 bases, with 21 bases spanning the gap. The CDR3 region is CASPGRERWSTEAFF. The CDR3 DNA reads as TGTGCCAGTCCAGGAAGGGAGCGATGGAGCACTGAAGCTTTCTTT.

This chain joins TRBV21-1 and TRBJ2-7; the D call in the table, TRBD2, was not verified against the DNA. TRBV21-1 is a recognized pseudogene. CDR3 length equals 17 residues. The CDR3 DNA is TGTGCCAGCAGCAAAGGTGACGGGCGAGCGGGAGATTCCGAGCAGTACTTC. Residues: CASSKGDGRAGDSEQYF.

CDR3 sequence: CASSLSPGSGGSTDTQYF. CDR3 nucleotides: TGCGCCAGCAGCCTCTCCCCCGGTAGCGGGGGAAGCACAGATACGCAGTATTTT. The chain recombines TRBV5-1 with TRBJ2-3; 9 positions match TRBD2. J gave up 0 bases and V 4 bases, and 12 bases lay outside the gene matches. The CDR3 length is 18 residues. Germline CDR1 reads SGHRS; CDR2 reads YFSETQ.

J is TRBJ1-2 and V is TRBV9; no reliable D call. Per germline, CDR1 SGDLS and CDR2 YYNGEE. The CDR3 runs to 14 residues. Trimming left V 0 bases short and J 2 bases short, with 8 bases between. The DNA for the CDR3 is TGTGCCAGCAGCGTAGCTACGGGGAACTATGGCTACACCTTC. Its translation: CASSVATGNYGYTF.

This chain joins TRBV24-1 and TRBJ2-3; no definite D call. CDR1 is KGHDR and CDR2 is SFDVKD in the germline V gene. The CDR3 runs 12 residues. V lost 7 bases to trimming and J lost 4 bases, with 8 bases between them. The CDR3 region has the DNA TGTGCCACCAGCCCGGGTTCAGATACGCAGTATTTT. It is translated as CATSPGSDTQYF.

The genes are TRBV19 and TRBJ2-1, with 7 bases identical to TRBD2. CDR1 and CDR2 (germline): LNHDA, SQIVND (reference sequence). V was pared by 2 bases and J by 8 bases, with 15 bases of the junction left unmatched. The CDR3 runs to 17 residues. The DNA for the CDR3 is TGTGCCAGTAGTATACTCCCGGCCGGGGAGGGTCTCCATGAGCAGTTCTTC. Translating it yields CASSILPAGEGLHEQFF.

In its sample, this clone was seen a few times. This sample also contains other DNA sequences that code for the same CDR3. This chain links TRBV24-1 with TRBJ1-2, with TRBD1 matching over 10 bases. This CDR3 has 13 amino acids. Germline-derived CDR1 and CDR2 are KGHDR and SFDVKD. The V gene end was trimmed by 7 bases and the J gene end by 5 bases; junction bases not matched to a gene: 3. The CDR3 DNA reads as TGTGCCACCAGCCGGGACAGGGGATATGGCTACACCTTC. It translates to CATSRDRGYGYTF.

This chain uses TRBV27 with TRBJ1-2, with 10 bases fitting TRBD1. After removal of 2 bases from V and 7 bases from J, the junction contained 4 bases not matched to a gene. The CDR3 has 14 amino acids. Germline CDR1 MNHEY, CDR2 SMNVEV (reference sequence). The CDR3 sequence is CASSLRDRGGGYTF. For the CDR3, the DNA is TGTGCCAGCAGTTTAAGGGACAGGGGTGGTGGCTACACCTTC.

This clone was picked up a small number of times. The chain recombines TRBV13 with TRBJ2-5; D might be TRBD1 (6 bases). V lost 4 bases and J lost 2, with 11 bases in between. Germline V gene lookup returns CDR1 PRHDT and CDR2 FYEKMQ (reference sequence). The CDR3 consists of 14 residues. The CDR3: CASSYRTVQETQYF. The DNA for the CDR3 is TGTGCCAGCAGCTATCGGACAGTACAAGAGACCCAGTACTTC.

This chain uses TRBV6-5 with TRBJ2-7; D call uncertain. Germline assignment: CDR1 MNHEY and CDR2 SVGAGI. The V and J ends lost 1 base and 6 bases respectively, with 10 bases between them. This CDR3 is built from 13 residues. The DNA of the CDR3 is TGTGCCAGCAGTTACTTTCCGACTGGCGAGCAGTACTTC. This codes for CASSYFPTGEQYF.

A single count supports this clone. J is TRBJ2-3 and V is TRBV15; 8 nucleotides agree with TRBD2. The V gene end was trimmed by 3 bases and the J gene end by 6 bases; junction bases not matched to a gene: 11. CDR3 length: 16 residues. Germline-derived CDR1 and CDR2 are LNHNV and YYDKDF (reference sequence). The CDR3 DNA sequence: TGTGCCACCAGCAGGAGGGCCGGACTAGCTTTGGATACGCAGTATTTT. Translation: CATSRRAGLALDTQYF.

The chain recombines TRBV7-9 with TRBJ2-3, with D unclear. Trimming removed 3 bases at V and 3 bases at J, with 16 bases between. Germline loops: CDR1 SEHNR, CDR2 FQNEAQ (reference sequence). This CDR3 is 16 amino acids long. The CDR3 DNA reads as TGTGCCAGCAGCTTCCCGCGAGAGGTGGTGACAGATACGCAGTATTTT. This gives the protein CASSFPREVVTDTQYF.

The chain links TRBV15 to TRBJ2-5; D possibly corresponds to TRBD2 (6 bases). Trimming pared 11 bases from V and 1 base from J, leaving 17 bases between. Germline V CDR1 and CDR2: LNHNV, YYDKDF (reference sequence). The CDR3 consists of 14 residues. CDR3 sequence (DNA): TGTGCCTCGGGCGGGACTGGATTCCAAGAGACCCAGTACTTC. Translated: CASGGTGFQETQYF.